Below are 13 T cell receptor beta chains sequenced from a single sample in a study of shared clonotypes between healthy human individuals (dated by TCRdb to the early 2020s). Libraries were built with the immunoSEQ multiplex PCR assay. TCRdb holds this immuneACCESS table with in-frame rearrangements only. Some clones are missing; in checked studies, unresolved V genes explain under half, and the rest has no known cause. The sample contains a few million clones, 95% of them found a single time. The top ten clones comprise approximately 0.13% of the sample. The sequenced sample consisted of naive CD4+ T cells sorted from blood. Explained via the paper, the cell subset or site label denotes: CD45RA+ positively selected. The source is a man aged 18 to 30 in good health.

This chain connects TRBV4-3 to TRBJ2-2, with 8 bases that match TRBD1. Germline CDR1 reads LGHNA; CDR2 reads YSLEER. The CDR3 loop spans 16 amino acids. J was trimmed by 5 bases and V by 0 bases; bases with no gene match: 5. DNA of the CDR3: TGCGCCAGCAGCCAAGACCCGACAGGGGTGACCGGGGAGCTGTTTTTT. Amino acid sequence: CASSQDPTGVTGELFF.

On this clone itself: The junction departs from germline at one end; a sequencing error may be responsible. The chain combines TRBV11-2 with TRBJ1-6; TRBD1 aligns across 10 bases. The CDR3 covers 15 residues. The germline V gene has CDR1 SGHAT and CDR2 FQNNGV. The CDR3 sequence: CASSSGTGENLPLHF. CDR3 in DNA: TGTGCCAGCAGCTCCGGGACAGGGGAGAATTTACCCCTCCACTTT.

CDR3 nucleotide sequence: TGCGCCAGCAGCCGCGACAGGTCCTCCTACGAGCAGTACTTC. Translation: CASSRDRSSYEQYF. The V and J genes are TRBV4-1 and TRBJ2-7; D may be TRBD1 (6 bases). Germline V gene lookup returns CDR1 MGHRA and CDR2 YSYEKL. There are 14 residues in the CDR3. Trimming cost V 4 bases and J 0 bases, with 10 bases left between them.

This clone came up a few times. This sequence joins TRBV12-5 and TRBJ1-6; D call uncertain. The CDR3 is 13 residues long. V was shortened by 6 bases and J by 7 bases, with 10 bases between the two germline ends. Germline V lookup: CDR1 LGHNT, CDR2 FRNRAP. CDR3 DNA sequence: TGTGCTAGTGGCCCCACAGTGAATTCACCCCTCCACTTT. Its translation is CASGPTVNSPLHF.

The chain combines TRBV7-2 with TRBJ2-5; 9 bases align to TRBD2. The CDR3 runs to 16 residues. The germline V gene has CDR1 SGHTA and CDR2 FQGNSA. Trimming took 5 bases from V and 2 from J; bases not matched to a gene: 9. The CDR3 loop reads CASSPSSGVLQETQYF. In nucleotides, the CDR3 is TGTGCCAGCAGCCCCTCTAGCGGGGTATTACAAGAGACCCAGTACTTC.

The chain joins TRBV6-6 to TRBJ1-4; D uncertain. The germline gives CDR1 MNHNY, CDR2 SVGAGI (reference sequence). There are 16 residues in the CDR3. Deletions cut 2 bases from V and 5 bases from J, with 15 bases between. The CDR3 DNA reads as TGTGCCAGCAGTTACGAGTCACAGAGGAGAAATGAAAAACTGTTTTTT. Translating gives CASSYESQRRNEKLFF.

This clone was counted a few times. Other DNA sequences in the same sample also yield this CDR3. CDR3 amino acids: CAWGTGNYGYTF. For the CDR3, the DNA is TGTGCCTGGGGAACAGGGAACTATGGCTACACCTTC. The V call is TRBV30, the J call TRBJ1-2; tentative D call: TRBD1 (6 bases). The V and J ends lost 5 bases and 2 bases respectively, with 9 bases between them. The CDR3 extends over 12 amino acids. CDR1 and CDR2 (germline): GTSNPN, SVGIG (reference sequence).

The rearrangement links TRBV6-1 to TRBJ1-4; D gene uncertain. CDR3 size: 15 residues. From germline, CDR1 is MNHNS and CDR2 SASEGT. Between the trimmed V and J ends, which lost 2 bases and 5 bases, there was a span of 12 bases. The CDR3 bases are TGTGCCAGCAGTGAACCGGGTTCCAGGAATGAAAAACTGTTTTTT. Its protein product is CASSEPGSRNEKLFF.

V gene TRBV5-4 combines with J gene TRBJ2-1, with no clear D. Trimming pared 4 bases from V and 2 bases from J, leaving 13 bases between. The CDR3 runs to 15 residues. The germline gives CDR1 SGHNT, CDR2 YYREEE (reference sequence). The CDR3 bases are TGTGCCAGCAGCGCGGACCCACCAACCTACAATGAGCAGTTCTTC. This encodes CASSADPPTYNEQFF.

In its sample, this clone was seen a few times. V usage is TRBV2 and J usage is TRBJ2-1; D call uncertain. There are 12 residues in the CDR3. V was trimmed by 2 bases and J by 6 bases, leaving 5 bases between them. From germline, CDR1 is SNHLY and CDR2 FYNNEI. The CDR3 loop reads CASSELRNEQFF. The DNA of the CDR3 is TGTGCCAGCAGTGAACTCCGCAATGAGCAGTTCTTC. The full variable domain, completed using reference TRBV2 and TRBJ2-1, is EPEVTQTPSHQVTQMGQEVILRCVPISNHLYFYWYRQILGQKVEFLVSFYNNEISEKSEIFDDQFSVERPDGSNFTLKIRSTKLEDSAMYFCASSELRNEQFFGPGTRLTVL.

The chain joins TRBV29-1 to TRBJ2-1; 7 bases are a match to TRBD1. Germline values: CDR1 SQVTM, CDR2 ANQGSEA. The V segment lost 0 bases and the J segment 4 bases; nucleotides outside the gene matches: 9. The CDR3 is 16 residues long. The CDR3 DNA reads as TGCAGCGTTGAAGATCGGGGACAGCGACCTTACAATGAGCAGTTCTTC. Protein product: CSVEDRGQRPYNEQFF.

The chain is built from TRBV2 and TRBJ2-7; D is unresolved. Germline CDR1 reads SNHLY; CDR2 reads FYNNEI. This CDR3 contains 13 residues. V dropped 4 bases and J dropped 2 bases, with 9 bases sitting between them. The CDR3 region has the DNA TGTGCCAGCAGTGCTAGTGGCCCCTACGAGCAGTACTTC. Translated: CASSASGPYEQYF.

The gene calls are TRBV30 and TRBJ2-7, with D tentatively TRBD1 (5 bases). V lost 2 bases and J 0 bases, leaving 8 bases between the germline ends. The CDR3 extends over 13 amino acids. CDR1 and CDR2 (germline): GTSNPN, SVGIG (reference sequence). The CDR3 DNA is TGTGCCTGGAGTTGGGGCTTCTCCTACGAGCAGTACTTC. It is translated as CAWSWGFSYEQYF.